What follows are 2 T cell receptor beta chains derived from one specimen sequenced in a study of blood T cell repertoires in COVID-19. Sequencing was performed with immunoSEQ multiplex PCR; in TCRdb, only in-frame clones are kept and a portion is missing. The sample lists roughly 24,000 clones; more than 70% were seen once. The sequenced material came from peripheral blood. The receptors derive from a human donor in a cohort sampled during active COVID-19.

This chain uses TRBV7-6 with TRBJ1-4; unclear D gene. Germline CDR1 and CDR2: SGHVS and FNYEAQ. V was pared by 4 bases and J by 10 bases, with 22 bases between. The CDR3 has 16 residues. The CDR3 region is CASSSTRGGSSPKLFF. CDR3 nucleotides: TGTGCCAGCAGCTCTACCCGCGGCGGATCCTCCCCAAAACTGTTTTTT. The full variable domain, completed using reference TRBV7-6 and TRBJ1-4, is GAGVSQSPRYKVTKRGQDVALRCDPISGHVSLYWYRQALGQGPEFLTYFNYEAQQDKSGLPNDRFSAERPEGSISTLTIQRTEQRDSAMYRCASSSTRGGSSPKLFFGSGTQLSVL.

This clone occurred once. The rearrangement joins TRBV5-6 to TRBJ1-1, with D unresolved. V was trimmed by 4 bases and J by 6 bases, leaving 16 bases between them. Germline CDR1 and CDR2: SGHDT and YYEEEE. This CDR3 is built from 14 residues. The CDR3 nucleotides read TGTGCCAGCAGCCCGCGGGTCCTTTTCTCTGAAGCTTTCTTT. Its protein product is CASSPRVLFSEAFF.